This paragraph covers one TCR beta chain sequence. The antigen remains undetermined. Second doses at about 4 or about 12 weeks were pooled. This entry belongs to a study of T cell responses to AZD1222 COVID-19 vaccine. This table comes from immunoSEQ multiplex PCR, and its TCRdb copy is limited to in-frame clones, with some not included. The repertoire holds 43,000 or so clones, less than 95% seen once, with about 36% in the top ten. Findings and caveats of the study: Scientists sampled the repertoires only once the peak T cell response had passed. Clonal diversity was possibly underestimated; the donors were predominantly white British and more often female. Among those given AZD1222, only six were seropositive at baseline.

The V segment lost 9 bases and the J segment 6 bases; nucleotides outside the gene matches: 11. Germline V lookup: CDR1 MNHEY, CDR2 SVGAGI. This CDR3 is 14 amino acids long. The chain couples TRBV6-5 to TRBJ1-2; 9 bases are shared with TRBD1. Sequencing was performed on peripheral blood, taken 28 days after the second AZD1222 dose. The clonotype was recovered from an adult who received the AZD1222 COVID-19 vaccine. CDR3 DNA: TGTGCCAGTTTTCCCCGGGACAGGGCGAATGGCTACACCTTC. Residues: CASFPRDRANGYTF.